This T cell receptor beta chain is from a study of immune heterogeneity within non-small cell lung tumors (dated by TCRdb to the late 2010s). General notes on the study: Histology comprised several squamous cell carcinomas, more than 8 non-squamous carcinomas and 1 tumor not otherwise specified. Binding of neoantigens to the HLA alleles of each patient was predicted with netMHCpan-3.0 for mutant peptides of 8 to 11 amino acids. TCR repertoires were analyzed from fewer than 70 tumor loci of roughly 15 patients, whereas transcriptome data were available for only about 44 loci from approximately eleven patients. To examine intratumoral immune heterogeneity, the study used whole-exome sequencing, RNA-seq and TCR beta repertoire sequencing on multiple spatially distinct regions of each NSCLC tumor.

The TCR beta CDR3 region was amplified with a multiplex PCR system whose first round ran for approximately 10 cycles using 32 V-gene forward primers and 13 J-gene reverse primers. A QIAGEN Multiplex PCR Kit was used for first-round PCR, and the primer sequences were filed in Chinese patent CN105087789A. Illumina universal primers were attached in a second round of PCR run with the Phusion High-Fidelity PCR Kit. Paired-end sequencing of TCR libraries was carried out on the Illumina HiSeq X Ten platform at a read length of 151 bp. Processing in the source paper ran as follows. Reads without multiplex PCR primers were removed using Cutadapt, read pairs were merged using PEAR, and CDR3 regions were called using MiXCR with default settings. Repertoire diversity was assessed by Shannon entropy, and clonality was calculated as one minus the Shannon entropy divided by the ln of the count of productive unique sequences. Clonotypes present at frequencies of at least 0.5% were defined as dominant or high-frequency T-cell clones. TCRdb redid the processing of the public reads, applying fastp at Q25 and MiXCR, and retained in-frame beta chains. Under each unique CDR3 protein, matching rows form one entry showing the most common genes and DNA. What appears here as the V and J calls and clone size reflects TCRdb's work, not the paper's. The sample includes about 9,700 distinct CDR3 sequences, with 17% observed a single time. The ten biggest clones cover approximately 3.5% of the sample.

Paper-wide results and their limitations: Local tumor mutational burden and local T-cell repertoire clonality had a statistically significant but moderate positive correlation (R about 0.35). For the most part, high-frequency TCR beta clonotypes differed from one individual patient to another. Within a patient, the same dominant CDR3B clonotypes appeared at multiple loci, but different tumor locations also contained unique high-frequency clones.

The TCR template was genomic DNA extracted from bulk tumor tissue, and around 540 ng of gDNA was amplified for each sample. During surgery, multiple biopsies were taken from each primary tumor and placed as far apart as possible within the tumor mass. Patients in the study cohort, which was described as untreated, were newly diagnosed NSCLC cases going through curative surgery. Donors were roughly 15 newly diagnosed non-small cell lung cancer patients undergoing surgery with curative intent. The resected tumor masses were reviewed by two independent pathologists. Only high-quality DNA and RNA samples were carried forward to sequencing. V drops 4 bases and J drops 12 bases, leaving 11 bases in between. The CDR3, from cysteine to phenylalanine, totals 11 residues. Just the 33-base CDR3 DNA is kept, in frame starting at base 1. This clonotype was observed once. Its specific antigen is unknown. Per-nucleotide qualities are absent, and no much larger clonotype sits a single base away. Support from one read is weak.

The sequence was obtained from a man aged 40-49 years with non-small cell lung cancer. The sample comprised lung tumor tissue. The V and J genes are TRBV12-3 or TRBV12-4 and TRBJ2-3; the D gene assignment is ambiguous. The nucleotide sequence reads as follows: TGTGCCAGCAGTTCCGCCGGATCCCAGTATTTT. Its translation reads: CASSSAGSQYF.